The T cell receptor beta chain described here comes from a study of cytomegalovirus exposure and HLA in healthy donors. In the PCR, 60 Vbeta and 13 Jbeta primers were used. The data were produced by immunoSEQ multiplex PCR, yet TCRdb's version contains in-frame clones alone and is incomplete. Of roughly 220,000 clones in the sample, roughly three quarters were seen once. What was sequenced was PBMCs. The source of this sequence is a man aged 50 or older in good health and CMV-seronegative.

Here the CDR3 DNA reads TGTGCCAGCAGTTTTGGATTGAGTAGCGTAAGCTCCGAGCAGTACTTC. Translated: CASSFGLSSVSSEQYF. This chain joins TRBV7-2 and TRBJ2-7, with a weak D call TRBD2 (5 bases). Between the trimmed V and J ends, which lost 6 bases and 6 bases, there was a span of 24 bases. The germline gives CDR1 SGHTA, CDR2 FQGNSA. This CDR3 contains 16 residues.